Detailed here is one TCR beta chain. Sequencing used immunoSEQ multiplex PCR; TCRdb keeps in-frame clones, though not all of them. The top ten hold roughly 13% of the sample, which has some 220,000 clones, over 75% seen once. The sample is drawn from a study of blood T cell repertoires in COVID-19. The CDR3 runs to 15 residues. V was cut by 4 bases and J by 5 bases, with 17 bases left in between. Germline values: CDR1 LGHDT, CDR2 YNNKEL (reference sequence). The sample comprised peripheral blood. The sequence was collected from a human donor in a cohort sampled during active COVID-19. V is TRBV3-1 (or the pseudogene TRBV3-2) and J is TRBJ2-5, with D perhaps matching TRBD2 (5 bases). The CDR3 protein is CASSRDGNRWETQYF. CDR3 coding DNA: TGTGCCAGCAGCCGAGACGGGAATAGGTGGGAGACCCAGTACTTC.